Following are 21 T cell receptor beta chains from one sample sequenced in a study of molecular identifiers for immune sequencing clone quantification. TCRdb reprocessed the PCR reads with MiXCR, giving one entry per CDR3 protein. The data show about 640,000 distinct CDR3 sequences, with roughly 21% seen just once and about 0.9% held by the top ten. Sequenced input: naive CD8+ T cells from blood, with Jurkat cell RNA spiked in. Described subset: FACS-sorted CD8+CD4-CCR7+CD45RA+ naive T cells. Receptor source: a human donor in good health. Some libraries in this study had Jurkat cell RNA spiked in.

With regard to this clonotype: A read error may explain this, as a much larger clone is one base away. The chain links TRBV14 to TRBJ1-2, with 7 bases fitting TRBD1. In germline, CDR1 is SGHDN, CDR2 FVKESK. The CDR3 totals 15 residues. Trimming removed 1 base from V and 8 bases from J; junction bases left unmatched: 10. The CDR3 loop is CASSQGGGGFRGYTF. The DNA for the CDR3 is TGTGCCAGCAGCCAAGGTGGAGGGGGCTTTAGGGGCTACACCTTC.

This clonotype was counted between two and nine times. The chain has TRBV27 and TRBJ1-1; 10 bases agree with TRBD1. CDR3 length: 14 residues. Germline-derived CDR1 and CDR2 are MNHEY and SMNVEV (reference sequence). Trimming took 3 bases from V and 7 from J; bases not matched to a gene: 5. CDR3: CASSLVGTGVEAFF. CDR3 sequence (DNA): TGTGCCAGCAGTTTGGTCGGGACAGGGGTTGAAGCTTTCTTT.

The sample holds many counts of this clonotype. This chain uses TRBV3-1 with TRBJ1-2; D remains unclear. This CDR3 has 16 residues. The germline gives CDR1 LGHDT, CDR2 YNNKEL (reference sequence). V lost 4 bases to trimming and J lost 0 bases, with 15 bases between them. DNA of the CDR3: TGTGCCAGCAGCCGGAAAGACCAGACGACTAACTATGGCTACACCTTC. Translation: CASSRKDQTTNYGYTF.

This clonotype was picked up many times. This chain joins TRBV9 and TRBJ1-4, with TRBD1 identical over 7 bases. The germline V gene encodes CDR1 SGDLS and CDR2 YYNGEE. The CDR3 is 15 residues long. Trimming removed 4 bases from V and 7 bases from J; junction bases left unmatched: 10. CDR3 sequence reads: CASSPSTGQGEKLFF. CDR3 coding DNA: TGTGCCAGCAGCCCGTCGACAGGGCAAGGTGAAAAACTGTTTTTT.

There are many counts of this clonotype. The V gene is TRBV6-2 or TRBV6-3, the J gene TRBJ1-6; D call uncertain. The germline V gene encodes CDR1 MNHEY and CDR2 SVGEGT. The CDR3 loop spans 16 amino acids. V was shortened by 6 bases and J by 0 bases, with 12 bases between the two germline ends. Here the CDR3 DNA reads TGTGCCAGCAGGAGCGACGGGAGCTCCTATAATTCACCCCTCCACTTT. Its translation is CASRSDGSSYNSPLHF.

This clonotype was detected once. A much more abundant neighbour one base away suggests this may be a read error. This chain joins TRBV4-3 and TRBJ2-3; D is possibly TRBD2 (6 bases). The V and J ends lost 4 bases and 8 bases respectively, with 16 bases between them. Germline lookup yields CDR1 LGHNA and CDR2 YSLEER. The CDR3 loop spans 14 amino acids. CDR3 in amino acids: CASSREELPGTQYF. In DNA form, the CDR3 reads TGCGCCAGCAGCCGGGAGGAACTTCCGGGTACGCAGTATTTT.

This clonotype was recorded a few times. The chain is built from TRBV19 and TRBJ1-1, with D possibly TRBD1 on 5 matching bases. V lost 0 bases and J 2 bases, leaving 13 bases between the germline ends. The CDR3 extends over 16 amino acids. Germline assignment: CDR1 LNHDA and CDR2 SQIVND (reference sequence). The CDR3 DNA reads TGTGCCAGTAGTATAGACACCCTCCAGGGAAACACTGAAGCTTTCTTT. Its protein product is CASSIDTLQGNTEAFF.

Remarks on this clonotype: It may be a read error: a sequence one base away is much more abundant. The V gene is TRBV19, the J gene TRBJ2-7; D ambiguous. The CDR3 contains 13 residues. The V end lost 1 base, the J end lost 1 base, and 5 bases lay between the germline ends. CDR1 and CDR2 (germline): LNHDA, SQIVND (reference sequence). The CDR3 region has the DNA TGTGCCAGTAGTATAGTCGAGTCCTACGAGCAGTACTTC. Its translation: CASSIVESYEQYF.

CDR3 DNA: TGTGCCAGCAAACGGGGCGGGCAGTACTTC. Its protein is CASKRGGQYF. The chain is built from TRBV5-8 and TRBJ2-7; D possibly uses TRBD1 or TRBD2 (5 bases each). CDR3 size: 10 residues. Trimming removed 6 bases at V and 9 bases at J, with 10 bases between. The germline V gene has CDR1 SGHTS and CDR2 YDEGEE.

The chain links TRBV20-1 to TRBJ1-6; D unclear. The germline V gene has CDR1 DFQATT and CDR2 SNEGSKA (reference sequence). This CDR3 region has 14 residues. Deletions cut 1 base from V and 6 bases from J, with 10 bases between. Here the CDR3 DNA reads TGCAGTGCTAGAGTACAAGGTTCTAATTCACCCCTCCACTTT. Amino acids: CSARVQGSNSPLHF.

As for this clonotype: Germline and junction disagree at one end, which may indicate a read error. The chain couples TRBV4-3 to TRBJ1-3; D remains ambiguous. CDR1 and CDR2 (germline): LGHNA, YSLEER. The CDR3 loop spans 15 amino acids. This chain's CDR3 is CAGSQDSGPGNTIYF. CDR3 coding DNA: TGCGCCGGCAGCCAAGACTCCGGCCCTGGAAACACCATATATTTT.

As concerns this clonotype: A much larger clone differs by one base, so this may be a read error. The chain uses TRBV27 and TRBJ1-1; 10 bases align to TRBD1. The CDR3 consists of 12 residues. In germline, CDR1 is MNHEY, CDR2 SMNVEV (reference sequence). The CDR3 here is CVSSFSGQGAFF. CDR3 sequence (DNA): TGTGTCAGCAGTTTCTCGGGACAGGGGGCTTTCTTT.

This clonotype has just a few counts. The CDR3 reads CASSYSTGGLGTDTQYF. In nucleotides, the CDR3 is TGTGCCAGCAGTTACTCGACGGGGGGACTAGGGACAGATACGCAGTATTTT. V is TRBV6-2 or TRBV6-3 and J is TRBJ2-3, with 8 bases identical to TRBD2. This CDR3 has 17 amino acids. CDR1 is MNHEY, CDR2 SVGEGT, per germline. J lost 3 bases, V lost 0 bases, and 8 bases had no gene match.

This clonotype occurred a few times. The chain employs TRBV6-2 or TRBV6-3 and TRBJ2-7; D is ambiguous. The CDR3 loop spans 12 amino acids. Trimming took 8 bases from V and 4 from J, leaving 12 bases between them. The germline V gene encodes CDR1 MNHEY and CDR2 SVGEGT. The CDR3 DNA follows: TGTGCCAGCTCCTTCGCGGTTTACGAGCAGTACTTC. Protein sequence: CASSFAVYEQYF.

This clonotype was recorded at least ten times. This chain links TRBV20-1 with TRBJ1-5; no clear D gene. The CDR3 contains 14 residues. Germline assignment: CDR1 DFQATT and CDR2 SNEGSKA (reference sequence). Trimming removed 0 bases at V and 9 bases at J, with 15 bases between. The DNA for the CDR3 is TGCAGTGCTAGAGATCCCCCGCGCGGGGTGCCCCAGCATTTT. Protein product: CSARDPPRGVPQHF.

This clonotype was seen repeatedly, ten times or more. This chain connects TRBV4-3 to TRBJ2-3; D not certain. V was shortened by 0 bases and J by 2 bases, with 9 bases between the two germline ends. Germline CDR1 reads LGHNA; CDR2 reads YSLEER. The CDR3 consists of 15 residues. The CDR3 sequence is CASSQEGRYTDTQYF. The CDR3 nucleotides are TGCGCCAGCAGCCAAGAGGGCAGATACACAGATACGCAGTATTTT.

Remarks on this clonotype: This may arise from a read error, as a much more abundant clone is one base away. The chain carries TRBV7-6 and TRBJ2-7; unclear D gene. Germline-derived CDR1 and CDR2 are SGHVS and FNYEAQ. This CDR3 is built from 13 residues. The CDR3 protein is CASSLFPAYVQYF. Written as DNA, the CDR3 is TGTGCCAGCAGCTTATTTCCAGCCTACGTGCAGTACTTC.

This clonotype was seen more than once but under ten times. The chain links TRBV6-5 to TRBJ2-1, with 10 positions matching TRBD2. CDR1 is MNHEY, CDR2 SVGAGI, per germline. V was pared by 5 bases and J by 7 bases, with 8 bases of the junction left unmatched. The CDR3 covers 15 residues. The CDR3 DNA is TGTGCCAGCAGTCTAGCGGGGGCACGGGGGAATGAGCAGTTCTTC. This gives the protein CASSLAGARGNEQFF.

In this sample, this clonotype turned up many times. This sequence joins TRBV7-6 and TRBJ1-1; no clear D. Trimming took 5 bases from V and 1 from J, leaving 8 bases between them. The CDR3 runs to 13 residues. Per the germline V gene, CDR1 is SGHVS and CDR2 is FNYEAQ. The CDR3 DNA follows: TGTGCCAGCAGCGGTGACACGAACACTGAAGCTTTCTTT. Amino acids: CASSGDTNTEAFF.

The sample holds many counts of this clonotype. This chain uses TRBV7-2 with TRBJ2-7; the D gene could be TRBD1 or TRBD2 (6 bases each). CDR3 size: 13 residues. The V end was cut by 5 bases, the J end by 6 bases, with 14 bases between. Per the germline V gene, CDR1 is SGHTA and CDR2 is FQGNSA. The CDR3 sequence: CASSKGPGAEQYF. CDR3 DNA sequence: TGTGCCAGCAGCAAGGGACCGGGGGCCGAGCAGTACTTC.

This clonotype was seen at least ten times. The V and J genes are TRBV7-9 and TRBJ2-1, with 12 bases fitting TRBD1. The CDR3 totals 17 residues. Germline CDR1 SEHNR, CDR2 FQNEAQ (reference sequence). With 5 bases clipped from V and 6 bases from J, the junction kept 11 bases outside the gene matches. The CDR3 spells CASSIPGQGALGNEQFF. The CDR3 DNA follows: TGTGCCAGCAGCATTCCGGGACAGGGGGCTTTAGGCAATGAGCAGTTCTTC.